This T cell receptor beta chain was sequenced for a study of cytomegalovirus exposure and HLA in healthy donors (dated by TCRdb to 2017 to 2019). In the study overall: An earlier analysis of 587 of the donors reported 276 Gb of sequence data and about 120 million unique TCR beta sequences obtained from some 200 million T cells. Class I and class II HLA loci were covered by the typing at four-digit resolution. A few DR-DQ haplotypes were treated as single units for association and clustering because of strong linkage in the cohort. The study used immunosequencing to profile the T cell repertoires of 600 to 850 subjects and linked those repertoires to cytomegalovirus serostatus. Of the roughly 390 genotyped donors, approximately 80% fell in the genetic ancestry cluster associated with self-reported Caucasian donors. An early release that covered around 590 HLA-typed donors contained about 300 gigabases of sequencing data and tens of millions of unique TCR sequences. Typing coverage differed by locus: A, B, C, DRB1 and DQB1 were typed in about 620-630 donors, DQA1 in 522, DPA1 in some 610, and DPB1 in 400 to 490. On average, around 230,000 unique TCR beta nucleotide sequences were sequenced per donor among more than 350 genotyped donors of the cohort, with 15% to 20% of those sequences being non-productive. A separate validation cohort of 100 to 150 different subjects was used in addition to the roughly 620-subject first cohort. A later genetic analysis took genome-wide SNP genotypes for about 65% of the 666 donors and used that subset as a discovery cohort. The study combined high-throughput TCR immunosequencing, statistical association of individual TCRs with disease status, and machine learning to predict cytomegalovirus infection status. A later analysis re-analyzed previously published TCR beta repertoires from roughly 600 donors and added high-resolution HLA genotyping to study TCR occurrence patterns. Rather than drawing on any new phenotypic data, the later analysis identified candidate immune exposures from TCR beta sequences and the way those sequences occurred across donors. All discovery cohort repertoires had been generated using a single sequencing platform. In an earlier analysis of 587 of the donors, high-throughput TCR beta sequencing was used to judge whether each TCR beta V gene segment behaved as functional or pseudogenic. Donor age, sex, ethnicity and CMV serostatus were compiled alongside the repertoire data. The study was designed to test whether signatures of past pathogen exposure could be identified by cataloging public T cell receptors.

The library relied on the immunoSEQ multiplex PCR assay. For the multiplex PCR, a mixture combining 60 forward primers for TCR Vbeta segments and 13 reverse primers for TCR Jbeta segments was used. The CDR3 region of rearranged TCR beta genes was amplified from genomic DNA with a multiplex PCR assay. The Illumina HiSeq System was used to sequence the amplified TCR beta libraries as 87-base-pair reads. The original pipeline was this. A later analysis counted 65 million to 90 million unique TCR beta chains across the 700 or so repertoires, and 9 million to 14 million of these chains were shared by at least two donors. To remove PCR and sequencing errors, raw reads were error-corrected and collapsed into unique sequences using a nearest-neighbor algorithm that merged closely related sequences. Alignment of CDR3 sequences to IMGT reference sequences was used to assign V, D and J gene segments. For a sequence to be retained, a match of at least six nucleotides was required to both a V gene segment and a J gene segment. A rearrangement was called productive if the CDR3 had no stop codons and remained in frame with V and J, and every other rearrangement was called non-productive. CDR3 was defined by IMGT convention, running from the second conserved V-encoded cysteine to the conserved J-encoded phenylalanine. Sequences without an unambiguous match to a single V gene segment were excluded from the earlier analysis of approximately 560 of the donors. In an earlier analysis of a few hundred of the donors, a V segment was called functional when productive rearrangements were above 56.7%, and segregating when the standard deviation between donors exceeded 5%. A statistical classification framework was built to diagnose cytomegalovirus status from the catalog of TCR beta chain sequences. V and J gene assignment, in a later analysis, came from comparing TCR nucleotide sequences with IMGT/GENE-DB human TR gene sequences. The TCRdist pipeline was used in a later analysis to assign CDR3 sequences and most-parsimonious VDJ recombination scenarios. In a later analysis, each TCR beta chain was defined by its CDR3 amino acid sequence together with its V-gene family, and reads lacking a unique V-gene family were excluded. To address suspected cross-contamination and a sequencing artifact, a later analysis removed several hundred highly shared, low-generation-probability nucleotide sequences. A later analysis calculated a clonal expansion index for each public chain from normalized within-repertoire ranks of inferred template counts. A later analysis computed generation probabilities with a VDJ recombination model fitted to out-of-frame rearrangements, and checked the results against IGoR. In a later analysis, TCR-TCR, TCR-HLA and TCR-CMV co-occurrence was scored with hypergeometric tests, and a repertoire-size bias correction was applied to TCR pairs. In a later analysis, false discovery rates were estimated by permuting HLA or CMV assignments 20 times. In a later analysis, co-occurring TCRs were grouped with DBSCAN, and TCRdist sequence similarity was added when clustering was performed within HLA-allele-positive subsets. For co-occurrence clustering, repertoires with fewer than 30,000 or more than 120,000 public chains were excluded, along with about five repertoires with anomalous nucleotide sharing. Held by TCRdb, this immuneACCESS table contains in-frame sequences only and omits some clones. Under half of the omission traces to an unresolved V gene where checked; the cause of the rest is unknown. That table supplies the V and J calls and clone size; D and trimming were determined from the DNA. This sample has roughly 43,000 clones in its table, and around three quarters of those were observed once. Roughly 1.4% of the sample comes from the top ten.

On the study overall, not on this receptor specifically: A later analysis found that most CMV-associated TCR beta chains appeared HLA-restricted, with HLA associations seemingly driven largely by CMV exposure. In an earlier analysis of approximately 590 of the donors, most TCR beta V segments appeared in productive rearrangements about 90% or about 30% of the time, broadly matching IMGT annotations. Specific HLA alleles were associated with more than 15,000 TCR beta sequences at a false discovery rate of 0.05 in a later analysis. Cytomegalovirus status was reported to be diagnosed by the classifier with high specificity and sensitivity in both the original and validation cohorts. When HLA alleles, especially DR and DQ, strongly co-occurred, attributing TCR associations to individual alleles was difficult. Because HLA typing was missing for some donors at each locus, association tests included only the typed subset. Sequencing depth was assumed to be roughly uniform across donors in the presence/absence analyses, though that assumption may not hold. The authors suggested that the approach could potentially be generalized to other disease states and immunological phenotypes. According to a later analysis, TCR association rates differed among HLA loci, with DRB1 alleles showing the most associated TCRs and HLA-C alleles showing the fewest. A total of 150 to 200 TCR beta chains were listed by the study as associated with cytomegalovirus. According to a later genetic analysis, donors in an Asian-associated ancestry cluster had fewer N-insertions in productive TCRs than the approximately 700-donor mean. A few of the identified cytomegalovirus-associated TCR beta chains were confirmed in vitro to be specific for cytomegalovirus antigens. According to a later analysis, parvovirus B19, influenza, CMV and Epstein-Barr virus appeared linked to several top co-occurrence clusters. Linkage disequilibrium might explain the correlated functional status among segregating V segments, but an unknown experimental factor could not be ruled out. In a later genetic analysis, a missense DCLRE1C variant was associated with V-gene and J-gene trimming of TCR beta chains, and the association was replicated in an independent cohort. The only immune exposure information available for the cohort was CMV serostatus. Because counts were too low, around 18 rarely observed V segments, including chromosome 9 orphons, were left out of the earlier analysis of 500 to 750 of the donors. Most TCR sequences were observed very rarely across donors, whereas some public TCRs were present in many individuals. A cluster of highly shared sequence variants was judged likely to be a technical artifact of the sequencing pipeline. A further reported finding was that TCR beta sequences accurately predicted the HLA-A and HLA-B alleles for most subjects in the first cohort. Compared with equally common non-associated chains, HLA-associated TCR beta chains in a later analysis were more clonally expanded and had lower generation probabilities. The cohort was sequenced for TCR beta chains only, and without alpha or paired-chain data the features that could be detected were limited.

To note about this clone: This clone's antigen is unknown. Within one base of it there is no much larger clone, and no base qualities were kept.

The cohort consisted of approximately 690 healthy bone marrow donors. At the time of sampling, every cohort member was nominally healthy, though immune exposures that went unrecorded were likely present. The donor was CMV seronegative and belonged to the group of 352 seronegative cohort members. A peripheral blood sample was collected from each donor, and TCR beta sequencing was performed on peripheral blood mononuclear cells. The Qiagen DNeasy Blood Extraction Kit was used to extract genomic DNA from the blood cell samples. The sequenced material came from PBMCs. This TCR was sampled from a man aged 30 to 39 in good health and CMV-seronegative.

At the DNA level, the sequence is TGTGCCAGCAGTTATCCCCAGCGGGAATCCTACGAGCAGTACTTC. Its protein product is CASSYPQRESYEQYF. The sequence joins TRBV6-6 to TRBJ2-7; a stretch of 7 junction bases matches TRBD2. Here V drops 3 bases and J drops 1 base, and the junction holds 6 bases not matched to any gene. The CDR3 holds 15 amino acids from the cysteine to the phenylalanine. Only CDR3 DNA is held: 45 bases, read in frame from base 1. Looking up the germline V gene (reference sequence) yields CDR1 MNHNY and CDR2 SVGAGI.